This is a list of T cell receptor beta chains from one sample in a study of blood T cell repertoires in COVID-19. Measured with immunoSEQ multiplex PCR; TCRdb has only the in-frame clones, and not every one. The top ten hold about 3% of the sample, which has about 250,000 clones, about 85% seen once. Input material: PBMCs or T cells enriched from blood (not recorded which). The source of these receptors is a woman in her 50s who had recovered from COVID-19. Both conserved end residues are part of each CDR3. A D gene is named only where the DNA matches it firmly. Rows give clone size only sometimes, using once, few, many, or a class for an expanded clone.

>few|TRBJ1-6|TRBD1|TRBV18
TGTGCCAGCTCACCACCAGGGGGCCGGTCACCCCTCCACTTT
CASSPPGGRSPLHF
>NA|TRBJ1-2|TRBD1|TRBV11-2
TGTGCCAGCAGCACGATCCGGGACAGGGGGCGCGACTATGGCTACACCTTC
CASSTIRDRGRDYGYTF
>NA|TRBJ2-1|TRBD2|TRBV10-1
TGCGCCAGCAGCTCCTCGCGGCTAGCGGGAGTGAATGAGCAGTTCTTC
CASSSSRLAGVNEQFF
>NA|TRBJ1-1|TRBD1|TRBV29-1
TGCAGCGTTGAACACCCGAGGACAGGGACGAACACTGAAGCTTTCTTT
CSVEHPRTGTNTEAFF
>NA|TRBJ2-1|NA|TRBV5-1
TGCGCCAGCAGCCCCAGACTGAGCTCCTACAATGAGCAGTTCTTC
CASSPRLSSYNEQFF
>NA|TRBJ2-1|NA|TRBV7-9
TGTGCCAGCAGCCACCCCTTAGGGGGAACCCTCTACTCCTACAATGAGCAGTTCTTC
CASSHPLGGTLYSYNEQFF
>NA|TRBJ1-4|NA|TRBV4-1
TGCGCCAGCAGCCAAGAGGACAGATTCGATGAAAAACTGTTTTTT
CASSQEDRFDEKLFF
>once|TRBJ1-1|TRBD1|TRBV3-1/TRBV3-2
TGTGCCAGCAGCCGGACAGGAGAAGCTTTCTTT
CASSRTGEAFF
>NA|TRBJ1-6|TRBD1|TRBV23-1
TGCGCCAGCAGTCAGCACGGGACAGGGAGATCACCCCTCCACTTT
CASSQHGTGRSPLHF
>NA|TRBJ2-7|TRBD2|TRBV6-5
TGTGCCAGCAGTCCTACTAGCGGGAGTTTCTACGAGCAGTACTTC
CASSPTSGSFYEQYF
>NA|TRBJ2-3|TRBD1|TRBV11-3
TGTGCCAGCAGCCCCCGGACAGGGGGGGCAGATACGCAGTATTTT
CASSPRTGGADTQYF
>once|TRBJ1-1|NA|TRBV7-3
TGTGCCAGCAGCCGGGACAAACTCACTGAAGCTTTCTTT
CASSRDKLTEAFF
>NA|TRBJ1-4|NA|TRBV12-3/TRBV12-4
TGTGCCAGCAGCCAGGCGGGGCAGGAAAAACTGTTTTTT
CASSQAGQEKLFF
>NA|TRBJ1-5|NA|TRBV4-2
TGTGCCAGCAGCCAATGGGGGCAACAGCCCCAGCATTTT
CASSQWGQQPQHF
>NA|TRBJ1-2|NA|TRBV7-2
TGTGCCAGCAGCCCTTTACGGTATGGCTACACCTTC
CASSPLRYGYTF
>NA|TRBJ2-5|TRBD2|TRBV28
TGTGCCAGCCGAAAGGAGACTAGCGGCCAAGAGACCCAGTACTTC
CASRKETSGQETQYF
>NA|TRBJ1-6|TRBD1|TRBV5-1
TGCGCCAGCAGCCCGGGACAGGGTAATTCACCCCTCCACTTT
CASSPGQGNSPLHF
>once|TRBJ1-5|NA|TRBV5-6
TGTGCCAGCAGCAGCCGGGACACCAACAATCAGCCCCAGCATTTT
CASSSRDTNNQPQHF
>once|TRBJ1-2|NA|TRBV28
TGTGCCAGCAGCCCCGCGGGCTATGGCTACACCTTC
CASSPAGYGYTF
>NA|TRBJ1-2|TRBD1|TRBV28
TGTGCCAGCAGTTTCCCCGGGACAGGCTATGGCTACACCTTC
CASSFPGTGYGYTF
>few|TRBJ1-5|TRBD1|TRBV19
TGTGCCAGTAGGACGACAGGGGAGGGCAATCAGCCCCAGCATTTT
CASRTTGEGNQPQHF
>NA|TRBJ1-2|TRBD1|TRBV7-8
TGTGCCAGCAGCTCAAACAGGGGGCAAGGTGGCTACACCTTC
CASSSNRGQGGYTF